A single sample gave rise to the 5 T cell receptor beta chains below, sequenced in a study of graft-versus-host responses after intestinal transplantation. Their target antigens are unknown. TCRdb's table, derived via immunoSEQ multiplex PCR, lists solely in-frame clones and lacks some. The data contain approximately 110,000 clones, around 90% of them singletons. Sequences were derived from unstimulated CD4+ T cells sorted from spleen or lymph node cells, sampled before transplant. All receptors derive from a human donor who was the organ donor for an intestinal transplant.

The chain employs TRBV6-6 and TRBJ2-5; D assignment may be TRBD1 or TRBD2 (5 bases each). The germline V gene encodes CDR1 MNHNY and CDR2 SVGAGI (reference sequence). The CDR3 runs 13 residues. V lost 2 bases to trimming and J lost 14 bases, with 18 bases between them. The CDR3 sequence: CASSYGPGPYLYF. The CDR3 nucleotides are TGTGCCAGCAGTTACGGACCGGGACCCTACTTATACTTC.

The chain couples TRBV10-3 to TRBJ1-4, with a tentative D call TRBD1 (5 bases). V lost 3 bases and J 8 bases, leaving 13 bases between the germline ends. Germline loops: CDR1 ENHRY, CDR2 SYGVKD. This CDR3 spans 14 amino acids. CDR3 sequence: CAISDGGGEEKLFF. CDR3 sequence (DNA): TGTGCCATCAGTGATGGGGGGGGAGAGGAAAAACTGTTTTTT.

The rearrangement uses TRBV5-4 and TRBJ2-5; D is possibly TRBD2 (5 bases). The CDR3 sequence is 16 residues long. The V and J ends lost 4 bases and 0 bases respectively, with 16 bases between them. Germline V gene lookup returns CDR1 SGHNT and CDR2 YYREEE (reference sequence). The CDR3 nucleotides read TGTGCCAGCAGCCCAATGCTTGGCGGGCACCAAGAGACCCAGTACTTC. Residues: CASSPMLGGHQETQYF.

The rearrangement uses TRBV6-1 and TRBJ2-1, with D maybe TRBD2 (5 bases). CDR1 and CDR2 from the germline V gene are MNHNS and SASEGT. Trimming took off 2 bases at V and 12 bases at J, with 14 bases between the two ends. This CDR3 is built from 13 residues. In DNA, the CDR3 is TGTGCCAGCAGTGAATCGGCTAGCCGAACGCAGTTCTTC. This sequence encodes CASSESASRTQFF.

The CDR3 DNA reads TGTGCCATCCCATCGGGGCCTGGGGCCAACGTCCTGACTTTC. Translating gives CAIPSGPGANVLTF. The J gene is TRBJ2-6, the V gene TRBV10-3; the D call may be TRBD1 or TRBD2 (5 bases each). Trimming cost V 8 bases and J 2 bases, with 10 bases left between them. The germline V gene encodes CDR1 ENHRY and CDR2 SYGVKD. This CDR3 is 14 amino acids long.